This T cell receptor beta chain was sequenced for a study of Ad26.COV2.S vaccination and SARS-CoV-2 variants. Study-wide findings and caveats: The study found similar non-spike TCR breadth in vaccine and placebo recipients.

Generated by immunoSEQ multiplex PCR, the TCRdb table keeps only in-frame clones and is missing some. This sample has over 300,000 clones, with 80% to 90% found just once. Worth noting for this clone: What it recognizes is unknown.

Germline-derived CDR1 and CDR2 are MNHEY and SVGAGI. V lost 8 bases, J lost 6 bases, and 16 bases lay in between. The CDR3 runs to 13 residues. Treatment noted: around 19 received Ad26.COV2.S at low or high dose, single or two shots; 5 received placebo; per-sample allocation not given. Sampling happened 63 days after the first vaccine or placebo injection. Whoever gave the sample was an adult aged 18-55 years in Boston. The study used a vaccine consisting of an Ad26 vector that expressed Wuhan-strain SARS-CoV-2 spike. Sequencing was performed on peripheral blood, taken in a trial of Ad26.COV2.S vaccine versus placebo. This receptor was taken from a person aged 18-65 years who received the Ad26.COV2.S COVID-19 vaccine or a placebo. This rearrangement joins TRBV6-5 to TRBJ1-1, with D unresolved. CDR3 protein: CASVWGNGAEAFF. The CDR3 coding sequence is TGTGCCAGCGTTTGGGGTAATGGCGCTGAAGCTTTCTTT.